This T cell receptor (beta chain) is from a study of blood T cell repertoires in COVID-19. Study details: COVID-19 samples collected from the United States, Italy and Spain covered acute and convalescent phases.

CDR1 is SGHTA, CDR2 FQGNSA, per germline. Trimming left V 5 bases short and J 13 bases short, with 15 bases between. CDR3 length: 13 residues. The protocol was immunoSEQ multiplex PCR, while the TCRdb copy is restricted to in-frame clones and leaves out a portion. The sample includes over 200,000 clones, roughly 80% of them seen just once. The clonotype comes from a man in his 60s who had recovered from COVID-19. Material for sequencing was PBMCs or T cells enriched from blood (not recorded which). The genes are TRBV7-2 and TRBJ1-6, with D hard to call. CDR3 region: CASSIPGGNPLHF. Written as DNA, the CDR3 is TGTGCCAGCAGCATCCCGGGCGGGAATCCCCTCCACTTT.